Frequency places the clone carrying this TCR beta chain as large (0.1 to 1%). Its antigen remains unidentified. The patients sequenced had a carbamazepine-induced Stevens-Johnson syndrome or toxic epidermal necrolysis reaction. Roughly five Han Chinese and 6 or 7 European CBZ-SJS/TEN patients gave blood repertoires. This sample is part of a study of T cells in severe cutaneous drug reactions. TCR subtype-specific primers in iRepertoire multiplex PCR prepared libraries for bulk and single-cell sequencing. TCRdb re-called the multiplex PCR reads; one entry per CDR3 protein, DNA not given. This listing includes tens of thousands of distinct CDR3 sequences. Study results and limitations: Tolerant-control and healthy-donor PBMC lacked or rarely had the public CDR3 found in blisters.

The receptor comes from a human donor with toxic epidermal necrolysis, a severe cutaneous drug reaction. Specimen: PBMCs.

The CDR3 reads CASSPGQTSGNTIYF. The rearrangement uses TRBV18 and TRBJ1-3. The germline V gene has CDR1 KGHSH and CDR2 LQKENI. This CDR3 comprises 15 residues.